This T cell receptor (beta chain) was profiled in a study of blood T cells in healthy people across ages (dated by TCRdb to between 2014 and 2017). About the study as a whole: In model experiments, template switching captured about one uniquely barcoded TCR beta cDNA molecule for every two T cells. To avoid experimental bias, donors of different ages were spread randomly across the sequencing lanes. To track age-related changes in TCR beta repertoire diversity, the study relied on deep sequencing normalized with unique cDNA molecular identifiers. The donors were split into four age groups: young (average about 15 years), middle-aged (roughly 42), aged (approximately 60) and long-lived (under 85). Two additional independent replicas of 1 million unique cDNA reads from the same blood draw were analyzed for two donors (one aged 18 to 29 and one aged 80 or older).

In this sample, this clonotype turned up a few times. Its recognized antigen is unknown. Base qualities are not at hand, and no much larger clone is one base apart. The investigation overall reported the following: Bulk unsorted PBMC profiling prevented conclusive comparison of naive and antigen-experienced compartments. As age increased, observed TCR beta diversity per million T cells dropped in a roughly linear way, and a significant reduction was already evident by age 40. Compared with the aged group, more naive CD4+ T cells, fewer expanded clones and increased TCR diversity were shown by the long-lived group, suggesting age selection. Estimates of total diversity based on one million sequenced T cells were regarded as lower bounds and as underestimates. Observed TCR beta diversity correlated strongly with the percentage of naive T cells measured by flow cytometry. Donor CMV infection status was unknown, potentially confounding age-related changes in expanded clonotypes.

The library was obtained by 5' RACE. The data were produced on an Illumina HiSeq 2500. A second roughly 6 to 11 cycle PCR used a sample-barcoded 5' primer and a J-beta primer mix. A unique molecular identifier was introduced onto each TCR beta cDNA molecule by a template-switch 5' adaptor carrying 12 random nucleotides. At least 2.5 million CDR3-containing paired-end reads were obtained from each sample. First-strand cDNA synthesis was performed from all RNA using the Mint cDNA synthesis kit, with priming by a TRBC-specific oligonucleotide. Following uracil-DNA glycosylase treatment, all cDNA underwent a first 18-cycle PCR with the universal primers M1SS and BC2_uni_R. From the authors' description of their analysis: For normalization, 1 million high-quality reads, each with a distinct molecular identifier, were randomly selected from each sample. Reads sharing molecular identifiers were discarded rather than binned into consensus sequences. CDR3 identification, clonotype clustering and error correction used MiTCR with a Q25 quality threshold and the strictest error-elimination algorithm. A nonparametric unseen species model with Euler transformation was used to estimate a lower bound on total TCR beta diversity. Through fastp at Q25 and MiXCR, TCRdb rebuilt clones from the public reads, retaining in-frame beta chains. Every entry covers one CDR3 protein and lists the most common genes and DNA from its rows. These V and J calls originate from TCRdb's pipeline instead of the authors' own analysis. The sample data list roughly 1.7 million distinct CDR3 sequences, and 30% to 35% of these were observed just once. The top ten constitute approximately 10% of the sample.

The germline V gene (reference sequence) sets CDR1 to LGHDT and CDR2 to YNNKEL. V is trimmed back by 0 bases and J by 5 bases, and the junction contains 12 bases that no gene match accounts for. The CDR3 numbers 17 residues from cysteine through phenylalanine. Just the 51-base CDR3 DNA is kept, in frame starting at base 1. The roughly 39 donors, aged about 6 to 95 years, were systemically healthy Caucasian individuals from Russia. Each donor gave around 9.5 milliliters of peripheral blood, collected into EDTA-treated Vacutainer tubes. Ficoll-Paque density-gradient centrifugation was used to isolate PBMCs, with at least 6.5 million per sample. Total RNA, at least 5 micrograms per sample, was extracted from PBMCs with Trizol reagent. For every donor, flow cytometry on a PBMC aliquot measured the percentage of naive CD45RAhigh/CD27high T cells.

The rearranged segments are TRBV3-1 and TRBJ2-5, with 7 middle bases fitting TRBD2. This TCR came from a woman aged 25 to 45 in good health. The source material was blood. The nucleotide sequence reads TGTGCCAGCAGCCAAGAAGTGGCGGGAGTTTGGGGGGAGACCCAGTACTTC. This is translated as CASSQEVAGVWGETQYF.